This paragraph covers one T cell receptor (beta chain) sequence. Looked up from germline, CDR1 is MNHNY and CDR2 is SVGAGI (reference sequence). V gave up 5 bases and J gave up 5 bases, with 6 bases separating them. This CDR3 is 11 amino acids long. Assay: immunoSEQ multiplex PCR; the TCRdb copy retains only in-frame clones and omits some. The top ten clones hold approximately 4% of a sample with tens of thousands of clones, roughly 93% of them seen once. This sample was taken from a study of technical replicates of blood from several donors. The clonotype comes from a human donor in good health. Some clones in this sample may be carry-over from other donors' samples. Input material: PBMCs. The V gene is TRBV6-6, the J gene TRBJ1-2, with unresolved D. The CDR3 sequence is CASSPLYGYTF. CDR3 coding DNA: TGTGCCAGCAGTCCCTTATATGGCTACACCTTC.